The sequence of this T cell receptor beta chain was determined in a study of response to subunit inactivated influenza vaccine. MiXCR, applied by TCRdb to the RT-PCR reads, yields one record per CDR3 protein. The table has 500,000 to 550,000 distinct CDR3 sequences, 7.5% to 8.5% seen once. CDR3 size: 14 residues. V lost 1 base to trimming and J lost 10 bases; unmatched junction nucleotides: 7. This clonotype was seen only a few times. The sample consisted of PBMCs from blood, taken less than 30 months after vaccination. The V and J genes are TRBV12-3 or TRBV12-4 and TRBJ1-5, with TRBD1 identical over 7 bases. This TCR was recovered from a man in his fifties or sixties who received an inactivated influenza vaccine. CDR3 loop: CASSLERQGGPQHF. CDR3 nucleotides: TGTGCCAGCAGTTTAGAAAGACAGGGCGGACCCCAGCATTTT.